This paragraph reports one T cell receptor (beta chain). This entry comes from a study of OX40 agonist ivuxolimab in advanced cancers. Study as a whole: A male proportion of over 70% was recorded, with mean age around 64 years and range roughly 23 to 79.

Germline values: CDR1 SGHTA, CDR2 FQGNSA. V was shortened by 2 bases and J by 1 base, with 8 bases between the two germline ends. The CDR3 contains 14 residues. Some clones are missing from TCRdb's copy, which holds only in-frame ones; the method was immunoSEQ multiplex PCR. The sample records fewer than 80,000 clones, around four fifths being singletons. The V gene is TRBV7-2, the J gene TRBJ2-5; D not resolved. The TCR originated in an adult with an advanced solid tumor such as melanoma, head and neck, liver or kidney cancer. Sequences were derived from CD4+ or CD8+ T cells sorted from blood, sampled in a trial of the OX40 agonist ivuxolimab. The CDR3 region has the DNA TGTGCCAGCAGCTTAAGCCGGCCCCAAGAGACCCAGTACTTC. It yields the protein CASSLSRPQETQYF.